The clone carrying this TCR beta chain was counted many times. Its target is unknown. In TCRdb, the reads were re-called with MiXCR into one record per CDR3 protein. Altogether 90,000 to 120,000 distinct CDR3 sequences are present, less than 25% being singletons, with the ten largest covering about two fifths. The data originate from a study of T cell repertoires in cytomegalovirus infection. Study information: Evidence of both CMV infection and a matching HLA type came from public TCR beta signatures.

This CDR3 region has 14 residues. V shed 9 bases, J shed 4 bases, and the junction held 8 bases outside the gene matches. Germline-derived CDR1 and CDR2 are SGHTA and FQGNSA. Study-level results: Carriers of CMV plus the relevant HLA were identified by cumulative public TCR beta family frequency. Within the response measured ex vivo, HLA-C-restricted CMV-specific TCR beta clonotypes were dominant.

This TCR derives from a human donor in good health (CMV status not recorded). Some clones in this sample may be carry-over from other donors' samples. The J gene is TRBJ2-2, the V gene TRBV7-2; TRBD2 matches at 7 bases. Sequenced material: CD8+ T cells from PBMCs. CDR3 loop: CASPPWGGTGELFF. The CDR3 DNA is TGTGCCAGTCCCCCTTGGGGGGGCACCGGGGAGCTGTTTTTT.